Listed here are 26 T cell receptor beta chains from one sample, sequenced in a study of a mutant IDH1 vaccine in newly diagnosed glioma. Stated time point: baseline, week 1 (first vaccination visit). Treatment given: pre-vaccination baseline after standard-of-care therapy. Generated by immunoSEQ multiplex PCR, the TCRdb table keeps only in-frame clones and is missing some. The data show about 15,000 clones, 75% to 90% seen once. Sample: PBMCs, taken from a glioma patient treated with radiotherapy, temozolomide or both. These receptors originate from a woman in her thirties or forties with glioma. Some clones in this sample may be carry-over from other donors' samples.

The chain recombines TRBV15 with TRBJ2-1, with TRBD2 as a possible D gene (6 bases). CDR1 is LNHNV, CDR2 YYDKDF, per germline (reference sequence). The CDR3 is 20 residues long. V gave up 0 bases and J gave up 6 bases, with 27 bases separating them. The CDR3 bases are TGTGCCACCAGCAGAGATATAAAGTCCGTGGGGGGACCTAGTATCAATGAGCAGTTCTTC. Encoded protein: CATSRDIKSVGGPSINEQFF.

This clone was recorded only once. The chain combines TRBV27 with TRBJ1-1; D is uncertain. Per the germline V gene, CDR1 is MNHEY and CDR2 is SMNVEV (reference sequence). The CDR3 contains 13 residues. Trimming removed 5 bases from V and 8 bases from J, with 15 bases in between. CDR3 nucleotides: TGTGCCAGCAGTCCGGCTTTGGGTTTAGAAGCTTTCTTT. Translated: CASSPALGLEAFF.

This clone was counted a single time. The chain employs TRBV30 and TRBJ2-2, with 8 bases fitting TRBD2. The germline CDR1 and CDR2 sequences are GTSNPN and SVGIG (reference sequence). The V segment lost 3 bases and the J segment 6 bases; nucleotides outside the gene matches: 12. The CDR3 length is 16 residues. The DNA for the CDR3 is TGTGCCTGGAGCCCGCGGGGGGCGGGTGTTGCCGGGGAGCTGTTTTTT. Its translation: CAWSPRGAGVAGELFF.

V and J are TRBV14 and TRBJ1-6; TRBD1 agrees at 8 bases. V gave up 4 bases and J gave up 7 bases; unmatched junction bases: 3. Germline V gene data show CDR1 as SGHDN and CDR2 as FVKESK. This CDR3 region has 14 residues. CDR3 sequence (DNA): TGTGCCAGCAGCCCCCGACAGGGGAATTCACCCCTCCACTTT. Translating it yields CASSPRQGNSPLHF.

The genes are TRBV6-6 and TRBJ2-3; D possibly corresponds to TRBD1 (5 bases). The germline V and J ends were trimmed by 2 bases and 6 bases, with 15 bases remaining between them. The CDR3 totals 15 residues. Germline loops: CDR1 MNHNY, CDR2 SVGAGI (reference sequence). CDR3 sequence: CASSYGQDTRDTQYF. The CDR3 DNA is TGTGCCAGCAGTTACGGCCAGGACACGAGGGATACGCAGTATTTT.

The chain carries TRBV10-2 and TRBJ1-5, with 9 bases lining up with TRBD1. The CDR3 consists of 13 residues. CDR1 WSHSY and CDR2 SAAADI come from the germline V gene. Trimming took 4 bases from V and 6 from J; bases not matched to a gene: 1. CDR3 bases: TGCGCCAGCAGTGGGACAGGGGCTCAGCCCCAGCATTTT. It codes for CASSGTGAQPQHF.

The CDR3 reads CASSAGSHEQYF. The CDR3 nucleotides read TGTGCCAGCAGTGCAGGGTCCCACGAGCAGTACTTC. The chain couples TRBV2 to TRBJ2-7; TRBD1 might be the D (5 bases). The CDR3 runs to 12 residues. Germline-derived CDR1 and CDR2 are SNHLY and FYNNEI. V shed 4 bases and J shed 5 bases, with 9 bases lying between them.

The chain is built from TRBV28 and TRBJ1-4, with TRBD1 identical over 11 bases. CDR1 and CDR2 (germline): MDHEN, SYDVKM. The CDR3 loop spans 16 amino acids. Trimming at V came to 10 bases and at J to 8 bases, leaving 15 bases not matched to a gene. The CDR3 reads CATNRDRGSRSEKLFF. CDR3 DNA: TGTGCCACTAACCGGGACAGGGGGTCTCGATCGGAAAAACTGTTTTTT.

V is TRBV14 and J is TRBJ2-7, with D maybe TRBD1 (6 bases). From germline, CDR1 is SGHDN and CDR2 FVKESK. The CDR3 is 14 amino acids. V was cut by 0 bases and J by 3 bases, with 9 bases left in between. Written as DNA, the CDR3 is TGTGCCAGCAGCCAAGATACAGGGAACTACGAGCAGTACTTC. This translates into CASSQDTGNYEQYF. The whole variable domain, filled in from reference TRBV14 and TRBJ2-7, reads EAGVTQFPSHSVIEKGQTVTLRCDPISGHDNLYWYRRVMGKEIKFLLHFVKESKQDESGMPNNRFLAERTGGTYSTLKVQPAELEDSGVYFCASSQDTGNYEQYFGPGTRLTVT.

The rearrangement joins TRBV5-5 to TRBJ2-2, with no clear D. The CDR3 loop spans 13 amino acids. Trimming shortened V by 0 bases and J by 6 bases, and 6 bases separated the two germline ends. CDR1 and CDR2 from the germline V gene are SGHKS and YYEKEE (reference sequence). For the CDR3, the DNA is TGTGCCAGCAGCTTGGTCGTTGCCGGGGAGCTGTTTTTT. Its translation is CASSLVVAGELFF.

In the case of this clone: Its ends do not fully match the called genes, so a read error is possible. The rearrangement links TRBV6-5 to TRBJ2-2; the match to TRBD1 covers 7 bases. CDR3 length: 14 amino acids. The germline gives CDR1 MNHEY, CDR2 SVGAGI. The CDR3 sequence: CASRPQGNPGELFF. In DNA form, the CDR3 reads TGTGCCAGCAGGCCACAGGGGAACCCCGGGGAGCTGTTTTTT.

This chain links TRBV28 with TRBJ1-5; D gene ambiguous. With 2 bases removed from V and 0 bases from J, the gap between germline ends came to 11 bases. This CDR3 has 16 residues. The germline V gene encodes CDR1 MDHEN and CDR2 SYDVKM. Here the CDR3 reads CASSLQAAYSNQPQHF. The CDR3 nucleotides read TGTGCCAGCAGTTTACAGGCAGCTTATAGCAATCAGCCCCAGCATTTT.

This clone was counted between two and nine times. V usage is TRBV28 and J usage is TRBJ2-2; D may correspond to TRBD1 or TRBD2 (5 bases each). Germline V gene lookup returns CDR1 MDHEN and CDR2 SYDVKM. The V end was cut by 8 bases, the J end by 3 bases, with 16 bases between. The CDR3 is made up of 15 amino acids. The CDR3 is CASSTGGPYTGELFF. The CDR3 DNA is TGTGCCAGCTCCACTGGGGGTCCTTACACCGGGGAGCTGTTTTTT.

In DNA, the CDR3 is TGTGCCAGCAGCTCCGGGACAGGGGGCTACGAGCAGTACTTC. Translating it yields CASSSGTGGYEQYF. The chain carries TRBV7-9 and TRBJ2-7; 11 positions agree with TRBD1. Germline V gene data show CDR1 as SEHNR and CDR2 as FQNEAQ (reference sequence). Trimming cost V 4 bases and J 3 bases; bases outside gene matches: 2. The CDR3 runs 14 residues.

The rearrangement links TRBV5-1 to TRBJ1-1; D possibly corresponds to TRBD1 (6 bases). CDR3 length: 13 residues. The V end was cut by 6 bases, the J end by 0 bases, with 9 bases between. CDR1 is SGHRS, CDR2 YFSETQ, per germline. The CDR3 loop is CASKQGLNTEAFF. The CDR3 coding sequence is TGCGCCAGCAAACAGGGCCTGAACACTGAAGCTTTCTTT.

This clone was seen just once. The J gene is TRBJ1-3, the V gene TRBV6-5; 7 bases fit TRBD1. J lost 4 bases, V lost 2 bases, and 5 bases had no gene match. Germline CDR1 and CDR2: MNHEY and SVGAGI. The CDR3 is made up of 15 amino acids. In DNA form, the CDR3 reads TGTGCCAGCAGTTACGCTACAGGGGCGGGAAACACCATATATTTT. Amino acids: CASSYATGAGNTIYF.

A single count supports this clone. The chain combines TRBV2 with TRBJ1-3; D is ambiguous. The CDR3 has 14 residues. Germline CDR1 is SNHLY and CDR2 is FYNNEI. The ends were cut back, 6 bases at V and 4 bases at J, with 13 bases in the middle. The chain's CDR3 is CASSIRKAGNTIYF. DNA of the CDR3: TGTGCCAGCAGCATAAGAAAGGCCGGAAACACCATATATTTT.

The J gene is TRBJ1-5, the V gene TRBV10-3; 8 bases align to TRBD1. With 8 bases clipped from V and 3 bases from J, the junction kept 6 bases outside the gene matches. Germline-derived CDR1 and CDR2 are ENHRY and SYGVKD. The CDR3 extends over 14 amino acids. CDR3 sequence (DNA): TGTGCCATCTCAGCAGGGGGCTACAATCAGCCCCAGCATTTT. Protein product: CAISAGGYNQPQHF.

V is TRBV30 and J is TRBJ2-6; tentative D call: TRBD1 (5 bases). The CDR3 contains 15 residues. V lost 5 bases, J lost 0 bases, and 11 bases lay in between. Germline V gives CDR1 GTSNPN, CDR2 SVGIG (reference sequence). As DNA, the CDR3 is TGTGCCTGGCACGGACACAGCTCTGGGGCCAACGTCCTGACTTTC. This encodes CAWHGHSSGANVLTF.

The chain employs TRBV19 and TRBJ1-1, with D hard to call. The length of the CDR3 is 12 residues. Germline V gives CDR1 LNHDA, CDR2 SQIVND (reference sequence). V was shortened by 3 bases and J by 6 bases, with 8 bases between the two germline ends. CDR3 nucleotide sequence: TGTGCCAGTAGTATGCAGAGCTCTGAAGCTTTCTTT. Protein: CASSMQSSEAFF. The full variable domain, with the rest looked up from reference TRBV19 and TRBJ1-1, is DGGITQSPKYLFRKEGQNVTLSCEQNLNHDAMYWYRQDPGQGLRLIYYSQIVNDFQKGDIAEGYSVSREKKESFPLTVTSAQKNPTAFYLCASSMQSSEAFFGQGTRLTVV.

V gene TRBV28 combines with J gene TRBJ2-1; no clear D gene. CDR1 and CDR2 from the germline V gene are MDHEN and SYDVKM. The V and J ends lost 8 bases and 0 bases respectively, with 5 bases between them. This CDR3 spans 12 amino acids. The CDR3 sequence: CASQASYNEQFF. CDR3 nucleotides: TGTGCCAGCCAGGCCTCCTACAATGAGCAGTTCTTC.

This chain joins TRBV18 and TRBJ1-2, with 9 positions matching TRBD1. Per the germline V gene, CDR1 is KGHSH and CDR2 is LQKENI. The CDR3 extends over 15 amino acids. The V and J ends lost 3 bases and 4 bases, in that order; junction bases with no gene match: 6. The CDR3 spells CASSPLGQGSYGYTF. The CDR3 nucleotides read TGTGCCAGCTCACCTTTGGGACAGGGAAGCTATGGCTACACCTTC. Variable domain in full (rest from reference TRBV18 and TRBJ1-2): NAGVMQNPRHLVRRRGQEARLRCSPMKGHSHVYWYRQLPEEGLKFMVYLQKENIIDESGMPKERFSAEFPKEGPSILRIQQVVRGDSAAYFCASSPLGQGSYGYTFGSGTRLTVV.

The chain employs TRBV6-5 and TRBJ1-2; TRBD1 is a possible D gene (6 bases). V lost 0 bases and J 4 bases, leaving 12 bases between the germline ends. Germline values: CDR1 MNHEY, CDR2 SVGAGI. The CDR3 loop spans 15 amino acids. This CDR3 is CASSYSGQQRYGYTF. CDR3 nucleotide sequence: TGTGCCAGCAGTTACTCGGGACAACAGCGCTATGGCTACACCTTC.

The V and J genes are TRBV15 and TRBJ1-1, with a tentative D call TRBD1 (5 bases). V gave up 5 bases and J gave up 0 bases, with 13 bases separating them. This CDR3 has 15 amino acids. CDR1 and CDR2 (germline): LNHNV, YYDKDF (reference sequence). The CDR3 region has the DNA TGTGCCACCAGCGGATACAGGTTCATGAACACTGAAGCTTTCTTT. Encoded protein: CATSGYRFMNTEAFF.

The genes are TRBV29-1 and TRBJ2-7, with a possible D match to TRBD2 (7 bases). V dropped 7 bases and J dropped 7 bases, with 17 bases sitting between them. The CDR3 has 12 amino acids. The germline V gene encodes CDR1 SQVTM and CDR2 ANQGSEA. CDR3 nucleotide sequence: TGCAGCGGTGTAGGGGGGGCAGGGGAGCAGTACTTC. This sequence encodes CSGVGGAGEQYF.

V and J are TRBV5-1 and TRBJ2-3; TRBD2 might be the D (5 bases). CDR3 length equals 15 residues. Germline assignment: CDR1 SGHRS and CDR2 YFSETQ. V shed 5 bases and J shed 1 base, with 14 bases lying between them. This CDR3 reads CASRKSGDRTDTQYF. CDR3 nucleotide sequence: TGCGCCAGCAGAAAAAGCGGCGACCGCACAGATACGCAGTATTTT.